The 3 T cell receptor beta chains below all came from one sample that was sequenced in a study of cytomegalovirus exposure and HLA in healthy donors. Both 60 Vbeta primers and 13 Jbeta primers went into the PCR. Only in-frame clones appear in the TCRdb table, and some are missing; sequencing was by immunoSEQ multiplex PCR. The sample yields about 110,000 clones, about three quarters seen once. Sequencing was carried out using PBMCs. The receptors originated from a young woman in good health and CMV-seronegative.

The CDR3 loop is CSVEGERQENTGELFF. In DNA form, the CDR3 reads TGCAGCGTTGAAGGAGAAAGGCAGGAGAACACCGGGGAGCTGTTTTTT. This rearrangement joins TRBV29-1 to TRBJ2-2; D is unclear. Germline CDR1 reads SQVTM; CDR2 reads ANQGSEA. The CDR3 has 16 residues. Deletions cut 1 base from V and 1 base from J, with 13 bases between.

This sequence joins TRBV6-6 and TRBJ1-5, with D tentatively TRBD1 (5 bases). The CDR3 contains 14 residues. Per germline, CDR1 MNHNY and CDR2 SVGAGI (reference sequence). Trimming shortened V by 7 bases and J by 4 bases, and 14 bases separated the two germline ends. DNA for the CDR3: TGTGCCAGCACCCCACGGGGGACTAATCAGCCCCAGCATTTT. Translated, it gives CASTPRGTNQPQHF.

The gene calls are TRBV6-5 and TRBJ2-7, with D possibly matching TRBD1 (5 bases). Germline CDR1 and CDR2: MNHEY and SVGAGI. The CDR3 runs to 16 residues. V was trimmed by 0 bases and J by 4 bases, leaving 16 bases between them. DNA of the CDR3: TGTGCCAGCAGTTACTCCAACCATTACGCAGGGTACGAGCAGTACTTC. Translation: CASSYSNHYAGYEQYF.